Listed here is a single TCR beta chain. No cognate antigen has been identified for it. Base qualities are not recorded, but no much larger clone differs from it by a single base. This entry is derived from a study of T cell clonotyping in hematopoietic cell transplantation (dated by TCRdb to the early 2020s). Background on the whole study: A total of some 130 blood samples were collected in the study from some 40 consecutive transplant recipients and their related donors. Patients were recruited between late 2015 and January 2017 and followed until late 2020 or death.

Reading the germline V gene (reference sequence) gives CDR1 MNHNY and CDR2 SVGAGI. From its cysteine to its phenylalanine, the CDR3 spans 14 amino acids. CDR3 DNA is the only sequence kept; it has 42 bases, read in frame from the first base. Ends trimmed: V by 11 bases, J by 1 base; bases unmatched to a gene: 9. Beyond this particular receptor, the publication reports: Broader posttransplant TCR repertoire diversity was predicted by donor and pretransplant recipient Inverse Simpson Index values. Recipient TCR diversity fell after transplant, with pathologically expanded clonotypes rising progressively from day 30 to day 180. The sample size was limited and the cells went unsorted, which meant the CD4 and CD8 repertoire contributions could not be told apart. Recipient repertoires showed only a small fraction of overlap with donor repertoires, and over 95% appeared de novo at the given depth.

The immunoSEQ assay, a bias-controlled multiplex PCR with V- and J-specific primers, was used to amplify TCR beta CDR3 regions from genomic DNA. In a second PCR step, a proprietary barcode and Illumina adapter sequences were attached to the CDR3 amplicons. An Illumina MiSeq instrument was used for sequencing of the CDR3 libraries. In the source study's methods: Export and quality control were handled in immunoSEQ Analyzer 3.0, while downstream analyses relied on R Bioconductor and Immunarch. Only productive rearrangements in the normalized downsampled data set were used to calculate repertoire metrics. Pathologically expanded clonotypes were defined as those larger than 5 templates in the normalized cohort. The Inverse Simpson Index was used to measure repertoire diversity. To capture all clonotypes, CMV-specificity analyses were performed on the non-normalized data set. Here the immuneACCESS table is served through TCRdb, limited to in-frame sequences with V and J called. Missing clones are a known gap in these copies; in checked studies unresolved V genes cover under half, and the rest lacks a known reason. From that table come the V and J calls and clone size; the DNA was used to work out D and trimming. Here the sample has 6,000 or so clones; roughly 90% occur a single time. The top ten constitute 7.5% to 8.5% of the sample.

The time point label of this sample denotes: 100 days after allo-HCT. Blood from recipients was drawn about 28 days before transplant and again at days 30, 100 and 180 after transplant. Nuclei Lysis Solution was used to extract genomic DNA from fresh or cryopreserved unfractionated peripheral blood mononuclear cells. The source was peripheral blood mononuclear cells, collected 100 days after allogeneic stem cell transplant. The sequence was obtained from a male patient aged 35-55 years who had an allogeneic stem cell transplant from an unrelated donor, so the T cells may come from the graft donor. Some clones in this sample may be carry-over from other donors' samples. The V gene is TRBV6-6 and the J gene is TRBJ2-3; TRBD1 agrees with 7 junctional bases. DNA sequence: TGTGCCGCCCGACAGGGTTTTGGCACAGATACGCAGTATTTT. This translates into CAARQGFGTDTQYF.